This T cell receptor beta chain was sequenced in a study of T cell responses to AZD1222 COVID-19 vaccine. Overall study: Analysis merged second doses at about 4 or about 12 weeks. General study results and limits: Distributed over spike, vaccine-associated CD4 TCRs predominated at 160-218 and 743-854. The donor cohort was predominantly white British with a female majority, and clonal diversity may have been underestimated. Only 6 or 7 individuals given AZD1222 were seropositive at baseline.

V lost 5 bases to trimming and J lost 7 bases, with 20 bases between them. Germline values: CDR1 SGHVS, CDR2 FNYEAQ. CDR3 length: 15 residues. This clone was seen only once. Antigen specificity is unknown. The method was immunoSEQ multiplex PCR; TCRdb's version includes in-frame clones alone and lacks a portion of them. This table holds approximately 160,000 clones, 90% found once. This TCR was sampled from an adult in good health. The specimen comprised peripheral blood, sampled on day 0 of AZD1222 vaccination. This rearrangement joins TRBV7-6 to TRBJ1-1; no firm D call. CDR3 nucleotide sequence: TGTGCCAGCAGCCCTAGTGATTCGAGGGTTTATGAAGCTTTCTTT. It yields the protein CASSPSDSRVYEAFF.